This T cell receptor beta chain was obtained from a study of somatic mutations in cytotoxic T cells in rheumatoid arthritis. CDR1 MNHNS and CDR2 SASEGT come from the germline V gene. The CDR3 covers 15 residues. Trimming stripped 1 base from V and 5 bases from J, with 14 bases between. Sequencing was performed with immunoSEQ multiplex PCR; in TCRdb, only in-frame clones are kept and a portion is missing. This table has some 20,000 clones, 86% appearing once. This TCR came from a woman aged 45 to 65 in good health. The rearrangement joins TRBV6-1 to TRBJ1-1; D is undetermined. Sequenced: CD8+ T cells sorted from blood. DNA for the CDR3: TGTGCCAGCAGTGAAGTCCGGATGAGAGGGACTGAAGCTTTCTTT. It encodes CASSEVRMRGTEAFF.